This TCR beta chain emerged from a study of cytomegalovirus exposure and HLA in healthy donors. Study-level information: The 90 to 150 validation repertoires matched the roughly 670 first-cohort repertoires in platform, a later analysis reported.

The CDR3 totals 15 residues. Per germline, CDR1 SNHLY and CDR2 FYNNEI. The junction had 9 bases not matched to a gene; V was cut back by 6 bases and J by 6 bases. Assay used: immunoSEQ multiplex PCR; TCRdb lists only in-frame clones, some missing. The sample yields 150,000 to 200,000 clones, approximately 84% seen once. On this clone itself: Its antigen remains unknown.

Whole-study findings and limits: It was about 180 TCR beta chains that were listed as cytomegalovirus-associated.

The receptor's source is a man aged 25-45 years in good health and CMV-seropositive. The genes are TRBV2 and TRBJ2-1, with 9 nucleotides matching TRBD2. Material: PBMCs. The CDR3 DNA follows: TGTGCCAGCAGAGTGGCCAGCGGGGGGATCAATGAGCAGTTCTTC. As protein: CASRVASGGINEQFF.